This is a list of T cell receptor beta chains from one sample in a study of CD8 T cells in Susac syndrome. Each CDR3 protein is one row after TCRdb ran MiXCR on the immunoSEQ multiplex PCR reads. The table records over 100,000 distinct CDR3 sequences, about 96% of them present only once. The specimen sequenced was CD4+ T cells from PBMCs. All receptors come from a human donor in good health. Both conserved end residues are part of each CDR3. D genes are given only for firm matches. Clone size is given for some rows only: seen once, a few or many times, or a class if the clone is expanded.

TRBV15	once	TRBJ2-7	NA	CATSREGAHEQYF	TGTGCCACCAGCAGAGAAGGTGCCCACGAGCAGTACTTC
TRBV15	NA	TRBJ2-7	TRBD2	CATSRGGTTTYEQYF	TGTGCCACCAGCAGGGGAGGGACTACAACCTACGAGCAGTACTTC
TRBV29-1	NA	TRBJ1-2	TRBD1	CSVAAGTGGNGYTF	TGCAGCGTTGCCGCCGGGACAGGGGGCAATGGCTACACCTTC
TRBV29-1	NA	TRBJ2-1	TRBD2	CSVGGAGGGNEQFF	TGCAGCGTCGGGGGAGCGGGAGGTGGGAATGAGCAGTTCTTC
TRBV7-9	NA	TRBJ2-7	NA	CASSYGQSYEQYF	TGTGCCAGCAGCTACGGACAGTCCTACGAGCAGTACTTC
TRBV7-2	NA	TRBJ2-3	TRBD1	CASSLLDRGRTDTQYF	TGTGCCAGCAGCTTACTGGACAGGGGGCGTACAGATACGCAGTATTTT
TRBV3-1	NA	TRBJ2-1	TRBD2	CASSQDRPAGVDEQFF	TGTGCCAGCAGCCAAGACAGACCAGCGGGAGTCGATGAGCAGTTCTTC
TRBV25-1	NA	TRBJ2-2	TRBD2	CASSGPGGRGTGELFF	TGTGCCAGCAGTGGTCCCGGAGGGCGGGGGACCGGGGAGCTGTTTTTT
TRBV29-1	NA	TRBJ2-3	NA	CSVDIVAGSVTDTQYF	TGCAGCGTTGACATCGTGGCAGGGTCAGTGACAGATACGCAGTATTTT
TRBV4-1	NA	TRBJ2-7	TRBD2	CASSQDSGQPNPYEQYF	TGCGCCAGCAGCCAAGATAGCGGGCAGCCAAACCCCTACGAGCAGTACTTC
TRBV5-1	NA	TRBJ2-1	TRBD1	CASSFLGQGLGNEQFF	TGCGCCAGCAGCTTTTTGGGACAGGGGTTAGGCAATGAGCAGTTCTTC
TRBV9	NA	TRBJ2-3	TRBD1	CASSVGGFAGGTQYF	TGTGCCAGCAGCGTAGGTGGTTTCGCAGGGGGCACGCAGTATTTT
TRBV27	NA	TRBJ2-3	NA	CAARRLGATDTQYF	TGTGCCGCGAGGAGGTTGGGAGCCACAGATACGCAGTATTTT
TRBV7-3	NA	TRBJ2-3	NA	CASSRSGSPDTQYF	TGTGCCAGCAGCCGGTCGGGGAGCCCAGATACGCAGTATTTT
TRBV9	NA	TRBJ2-4	NA	CASSPYRDLAKNIQYF	TGTGCCAGCAGCCCGTACAGGGACTTGGCCAAAAACATTCAGTACTTC
TRBV27	NA	TRBJ2-1	TRBD2	CASSPRLANEQFF	TGTGCCAGCAGTCCACGACTAGCGAATGAGCAGTTCTTC
TRBV20-1	once	TRBJ2-5	NA	CSALGGPRETQYF	TGCAGTGCCCTGGGTGGGCCCAGGGAGACCCAGTACTTC
TRBV2	few	TRBJ1-1	NA	CASRGNTEAFF	TGTGCCTCCAGGGGGAACACTGAAGCTTTCTTT
TRBV3-1	NA	TRBJ1-3	NA	CASSQDLVGVSIYF	TGTGCCAGCAGCCAAGACCTGGTCGGGGTGTCCATATATTTT
TRBV29-1	NA	TRBJ1-5	TRBD1	CSVAGTGGGGNQPQHF	TGCAGCGTTGCCGGGACAGGGGGCGGCGGCAATCAGCCCCAGCATTTT
TRBV25-1	NA	TRBJ2-7	TRBD2	CASSEAGGTYEQYF	TGTGCCAGCAGTGAGGCGGGGGGGACCTACGAGCAGTACTTC
TRBV12-3/TRBV12-4	NA	TRBJ2-1	NA	CASTLGGVSYNEQFF	TGTGCCAGCACTCTCGGAGGTGTGAGTTACAATGAGCAGTTCTTC
TRBV12-3/TRBV12-4	once	TRBJ2-7	NA	CASSSRDPFYEQYF	TGTGCCAGCAGTTCCCGGGACCCATTCTACGAGCAGTACTTC
TRBV18	NA	TRBJ2-5	NA	CASSPPLARGETQYF	TGTGCCAGCTCACCACCGCTGGCACGCGGTGAGACCCAGTACTTC
TRBV11-3	NA	TRBJ2-5	NA	CASSSPGHQETQYF	TGTGCCAGCAGCTCCCCGGGGCACCAAGAGACCCAGTACTTC
TRBV29-1	NA	TRBJ2-4	NA	CSVGWGDLSNIQYF	TGCAGCGTCGGTTGGGGAGACTTATCAAACATTCAGTACTTC
TRBV5-1	NA	TRBJ2-1	TRBD2	CASSPPSGRNNEQFF	TGCGCCAGCAGTCCCCCTAGCGGCCGGAACAATGAGCAGTTCTTC
TRBV29-1	NA	TRBJ1-3	NA	CSAGPGTPSSGNTIYF	TGCAGCGCCGGTCCCGGGACTCCCAGCTCTGGAAACACCATATATTTT
TRBV2	NA	TRBJ1-1	NA	CASEGRTEAFF	TGTGCCAGCGAGGGCAGGACTGAAGCTTTCTTT
TRBV7-9	once	TRBJ2-5	NA	CASSFQGLGETQYF	TGTGCCAGCAGCTTCCAGGGACTGGGAGAGACCCAGTACTTC
TRBV20-1	NA	TRBJ2-7	TRBD2	CSARDGGRAAYEQYF	TGCAGTGCTAGAGATGGGGGGAGGGCCGCCTACGAGCAGTACTTC
TRBV20-1	NA	TRBJ2-5	NA	CSASDRGDGQETQYF	TGCAGTGCTAGTGATAGGGGGGACGGACAAGAGACCCAGTACTTC
TRBV29-1	NA	TRBJ2-7	TRBD2	CSVVRLAAYEQYF	TGCAGCGTTGTTAGACTAGCGGCCTACGAGCAGTACTTC
TRBV24-1	NA	TRBJ2-1	TRBD1	CATTLGTGHNNEQFF	TGTGCCACCACGCTCGGGACAGGGCACAACAATGAGCAGTTCTTC
TRBV14	NA	TRBJ2-6	NA	CASSRTRDTLSGANVLTF	TGTGCCAGCAGCCGAACCCGGGACACCCTCTCTGGGGCCAACGTCCTGACTTTC
TRBV11-2	NA	TRBJ1-4	TRBD1	CASSSDRGEKLFF	TGTGCCAGCAGCTCGGACAGGGGCGAAAAACTGTTTTTT
TRBV2	NA	TRBJ2-5	TRBD1	CASSESPGGTQYF	TGTGCCAGCAGTGAATCCCCAGGGGGGACCCAGTACTTC
TRBV29-1	once	TRBJ2-3	TRBD1	CSGGGFGTDTQYF	TGCAGCGGAGGGGGCTTCGGCACAGATACGCAGTATTTT
TRBV28	NA	TRBJ1-2	NA	CASSSVWGYTF	TGTGCCAGCAGTTCCGTTTGGGGCTACACCTTC
TRBV2	NA	TRBJ1-4	NA	CASSGYVANEKLFF	TGTGCCAGCAGTGGGTACGTGGCTAATGAAAAACTGTTTTTT
TRBV20-1	NA	TRBJ2-4	NA	CSASALGENIQYF	TGCAGTGCTAGCGCCTTAGGGGAAAACATTCAGTACTTC
TRBV5-1	NA	TRBJ2-7	NA	CASARDWAYEQYF	TGCGCCAGCGCGCGGGACTGGGCCTACGAGCAGTACTTC
TRBV5-6	NA	TRBJ2-5	TRBD1	CASSRGQGGETQYF	TGTGCCAGCAGCCGAGGACAGGGAGGAGAGACCCAGTACTTC
TRBV12-5	NA	TRBJ2-3	NA	CASGLGWTGTDTQYF	TGTGCTAGTGGTTTGGGTTGGACAGGCACAGATACGCAGTATTTT
TRBV9	once	TRBJ1-1	NA	CASSQTAGAGLVKSEAFF	TGTGCCAGCAGCCAAACGGCAGGGGCCGGGTTGGTAAAAAGTGAAGCTTTCTTT
TRBV13	NA	TRBJ1-1	TRBD1	CASSFGQANTEAFF	TGTGCCAGCAGCTTCGGACAGGCGAACACTGAAGCTTTCTTT
TRBV12-3/TRBV12-4	NA	TRBJ1-2	NA	CASSPDSVYGYTF	TGTGCCAGCAGCCCAGACAGTGTCTATGGCTACACCTTC
TRBV13	once	TRBJ2-7	TRBD1	CASSPLTGGYEQYF	TGTGCCAGCAGCCCCCTGACAGGGGGCTACGAGCAGTACTTC
TRBV20-1	NA	TRBJ2-7	TRBD1	CSAYRTGGKNEQYF	TGCAGTGCTTATAGGACAGGGGGCAAGAACGAGCAGTACTTC
TRBV30	NA	TRBJ1-6	NA	CAWDTVTYNSPLHF	TGTGCCTGGGACACGGTCACTTATAATTCACCCCTCCACTTT
TRBV7-2	NA	TRBJ2-5	NA	CASSLPRTYGTQYF	TGTGCCAGCAGCTTACCCAGGACATATGGGACCCAGTACTTC
TRBV4-1	NA	TRBJ2-5	NA	CASSQDVFETQYF	TGCGCCAGCAGCCAAGATGTGTTCGAGACCCAGTACTTC